The rows below give T cell receptor beta chains drawn from one sample of a study of cytomegalovirus exposure and HLA in healthy donors. The assay was immunoSEQ multiplex PCR, and TCRdb's table has in-frame clones only and misses some. The repertoire table contains some 67,000 clones. The specimen sequenced was PBMCs. These receptors were obtained from a woman aged 25 to 39 in good health and CMV-seronegative. Each CDR3 is given with its conserved first and last residue. The order of the fields is V gene, J gene, D gene, CDR3 DNA, CDR3 protein. D genes are given only for firm matches.

>TRBV9|TRBJ2-3|TRBD1
TGTGCCAGCCGCGGACAGGGTAAAGATACGCAGTATTTT
CASRGQGKDTQYF
>TRBV30|TRBJ2-1|NA
TGTGCCTGGAGTCGGGGACTTCGGGGGAATGAGCAGTTCTTC
CAWSRGLRGNEQFF
>TRBV7-2|TRBJ2-3|NA
TGTGCCAGCAGCTTAAAGGGGCAGACAGATACGCAGTATTTT
CASSLKGQTDTQYF
>TRBV6-1|TRBJ2-5|TRBD1
TGTGCCAGCTCCGGGACAGGGGCGGGGGAGACCCAGTACTTC
CASSGTGAGETQYF
>TRBV25-1|TRBJ1-1|TRBD1
TGTGCCAGCAGTCAATGGGACAGCAAATACACTGAAGCTTTCTTT
CASSQWDSKYTEAFF
>TRBV4-1|TRBJ1-2|TRBD1
TGCGCCAGCAGCCGCGGACAGGGGACTAACTATGGCTACACCTTC
CASSRGQGTNYGYTF
>TRBV19|TRBJ2-1|NA
TGTGCCAGTAGTACTGCGGGAAATTTGAATGAGCAGTTCTTC
CASSTAGNLNEQFF
>TRBV9|TRBJ2-2|NA
TGTGCCAGCAGCGTAGAACTGACAGCCGGGGAGCTGTTTTTT
CASSVELTAGELFF
>TRBV19|TRBJ1-1|NA
TGTGCCAGTAGTATAGGACAAGTTAACACTGAAGCTTTCTTT
CASSIGQVNTEAFF
>TRBV6-5|TRBJ2-7|TRBD1
TGTGCCAGCAGCGGACAGGGGGGACAGTACTTC
CASSGQGGQYF
>TRBV4-1|TRBJ1-3|NA
TGCGCCAGCAGCAGGGCAGGGTTAGGAAACACCATATATTTT
CASSRAGLGNTIYF
>TRBV18|TRBJ1-3|TRBD1
TGTGCCAGCTCTCAACCCCGGGACAGGGGGCCCGGAAACACCATATATTTT
CASSQPRDRGPGNTIYF
>TRBV5-1|TRBJ1-2|NA
TGCGCCAGCAGCGCCGGCTCCGACTACTATGGCTACACCTTC
CASSAGSDYYGYTF
>TRBV20-1|TRBJ1-1|NA
TGCAGTCCTATATTGAACACTGAAGCTTTCTTT
CSPILNTEAFF
>TRBV7-6|TRBJ2-7|NA
TGTGCCAGCAGCTCAGATTACGAGCAGTACTTC
CASSSDYEQYF
>TRBV4-2|TRBJ2-7|NA
TGTGCCAGCAGCCAAGATAAGGGGCAGGGGAGCTACGAGCAGTACTTC
CASSQDKGQGSYEQYF
>TRBV10-2|TRBJ1-2|NA
TGCGCCAGCAGGGGGATCACGGGGGGCTACACCTTC
CASRGITGGYTF
>TRBV10-3|TRBJ2-5|NA
TGTGCCATCAGTGACTGGACTCCCCAAGAGACCCAGTACTTC
CAISDWTPQETQYF
>TRBV6-1|TRBJ1-5|TRBD1
TGTGCCAGCAGTGAAGGACAGGGCTATAGCAATCAGCCCCAGCATTTT
CASSEGQGYSNQPQHF
>TRBV6-6|TRBJ1-5|NA
TGTGCCAGCAGTTATTTTGGGGCCGATCAGCCCCAGCATTTT
CASSYFGADQPQHF
>TRBV5-1|TRBJ2-1|TRBD2
TGCGCCAGCAGCTTGGGTCGGGCGGGGGGTACCAATGAGCAGTTCTTC
CASSLGRAGGTNEQFF
>TRBV5-1|TRBJ1-1|NA
TGCGCCAGCCGAGGGACTCGGGACACTGAAGCTTTCTTT
CASRGTRDTEAFF
>TRBV4-2|TRBJ1-6|NA
TGTGCCAGCAGCCAAGACCCATCAGGGAACCAGGATCCCCTCCACTTT
CASSQDPSGNQDPLHF
>TRBV27|TRBJ1-1|NA
TGTGCCAGCAGACGGACAGTCAACACTGAAGCTTTCTTT
CASRRTVNTEAFF